Presented here are 25 T cell receptor beta chains from one specimen sequenced in a study of T cell repertoires in cytomegalovirus infection. TCRdb processed the reads anew with MiXCR; each CDR3 protein has one entry. There are some 400,000 distinct CDR3 sequences in the sample; roughly 18% occur only once, and about 10% lies in the top ten. Material: PBMCs. The origin of the receptors is a human donor in good health (CMV status not recorded). Some clones in this sample may be carry-over from other donors' samples.

The sample holds a few counts of this clonotype. The chain combines TRBV2 with TRBJ2-5; 9 nucleotides line up with TRBD1. Germline V gives CDR1 SNHLY, CDR2 FYNNEI. Germline trimming cut 7 bases from V and 5 bases from J; bases unmatched to any gene: 8. The CDR3 is 14 amino acids. CDR3 sequence (DNA): TGTGCCAGCAAACCGGGACAGGGCCGGGAGACCCAGTACTTC. Residues: CASKPGQGRETQYF.

This clonotype was detected ten times or more. The chain couples TRBV12-3 or TRBV12-4 to TRBJ1-3; 7 bases are shared with TRBD1. With V trimmed by 6 bases and J by 2 bases, 4 bases remained unmatched. CDR3 length: 14 amino acids. The CDR3 spells CASRGTGAGNTIYF. The CDR3 DNA reads as TGTGCCAGCAGGGGAACAGGGGCTGGAAACACCATATATTTT.

This clonotype has more than one count but fewer than ten. The chain is built from TRBV20-1 and TRBJ2-5; TRBD2 matches 13 bases. With 0 bases clipped from V and 5 bases from J, the junction kept 12 bases outside the gene matches. CDR1 is DFQATT, CDR2 SNEGSKA, per germline (reference sequence). The CDR3 contains 18 residues. DNA for the CDR3: TGCAGTGCTAGAGACCCCTTTCCGGGACTAGCGGGACGGGAGACCCAGTACTTC. It translates to CSARDPFPGLAGRETQYF.

This clonotype was counted between two and nine times. V usage is TRBV29-1 and J usage is TRBJ1-1; the D is unclear. CDR1 is SQVTM and CDR2 is ANQGSEA in the germline V gene. This CDR3 contains 11 residues. V was clipped by 3 bases and J by 5 bases, with 7 bases between them. This CDR3 reads CSVDRGTEAFF. The DNA for the CDR3 is TGCAGCGTTGATCGGGGAACTGAAGCTTTCTTT.

This clonotype was picked up a small number of times. The chain carries TRBV7-9 and TRBJ1-1; D perhaps matches TRBD1 (6 bases). This CDR3 has 14 amino acids. The germline V gene encodes CDR1 SEHNR and CDR2 FQNEAQ (reference sequence). V was trimmed by 6 bases and J by 3 bases, leaving 14 bases between them. The CDR3 nucleotides read TGTGCCAGCAGTATTACAGGGTTGGACACTGAAGCTTTCTTT. It encodes CASSITGLDTEAFF.

The chain has TRBV10-3 and TRBJ2-3; TRBD1 or TRBD2 may be the D gene (7 bases each). The CDR3 is made up of 16 amino acids. With 4 bases removed from V and 2 bases from J, the gap between germline ends came to 16 bases. Germline lookup yields CDR1 ENHRY and CDR2 SYGVKD. CDR3 loop: CAISGQGGTTTDTQYF. The CDR3 region has the DNA TGTGCCATCAGTGGTCAGGGGGGGACCACCACAGATACGCAGTATTTT.

The table lists this clonotype with many counts. This sequence joins TRBV7-9 and TRBJ1-2; TRBD1 might be the D (5 bases). Per the germline V gene, CDR1 is SEHNR and CDR2 is FQNEAQ (reference sequence). V gave up 5 bases and J gave up 8 bases, with 15 bases separating them. The CDR3 sequence is 13 residues long. CDR3 loop: CASSRDPGRGYTF. CDR3 sequence (DNA): TGTGCCAGCAGCCGGGACCCCGGACGGGGCTACACCTTC.

This clonotype occurred many times. The rearrangement joins TRBV7-2 to TRBJ1-4; D is perhaps TRBD1 (5 bases). The V and J ends lost 5 bases and 5 bases respectively, with 15 bases between them. The CDR3 length is 15 residues. Germline V lookup: CDR1 SGHTA, CDR2 FQGNSA. The CDR3 protein is CASSPFTGTNEKLFF. The CDR3 coding sequence is TGTGCCAGCAGCCCCTTCACGGGGACCAATGAAAAACTGTTTTTT.

The CDR3 DNA follows: TGTGCCACCAGCAGAGCCGGGACAGGGCGAAACACCATATATTTT. Protein product: CATSRAGTGRNTIYF. J is TRBJ1-3 and V is TRBV15; 9 positions agree with TRBD1. With V trimmed by 1 base and J by 5 bases, 3 bases remained unmatched. The CDR3 contains 15 residues. The germline gives CDR1 LNHNV, CDR2 YYDKDF (reference sequence).

The table lists this clonotype with a few counts. The rearrangement links TRBV20-1 to TRBJ2-1, with unresolved D. The length of the CDR3 is 12 residues. Germline V CDR1 and CDR2: DFQATT, SNEGSKA (reference sequence). The germline V and J ends were trimmed by 6 bases and 10 bases, with 16 bases remaining between them. CDR3 amino acids: CSAHNPSGEQFF. The CDR3 coding sequence is TGCAGTGCCCACAATCCCTCCGGGGAGCAGTTCTTC.

The genes are TRBV20-1 and TRBJ2-1, with D perhaps matching TRBD1 (5 bases). Germline assignment: CDR1 DFQATT and CDR2 SNEGSKA (reference sequence). CDR3 size: 14 residues. V was shortened by 2 bases and J by 2 bases, with 10 bases between the two germline ends. In nucleotides, the CDR3 is TGCAGTGCTAGATACAGGATCACCTACAATGAGCAGTTCTTC. Protein sequence: CSARYRITYNEQFF.

The chain recombines TRBV4-2 with TRBJ2-1; 7 nucleotides agree with TRBD2. Germline lookup yields CDR1 LGHNA and CDR2 YNFKEQ. This CDR3 is built from 14 residues. J gave up 4 bases and V 8 bases, and 8 bases lay outside the gene matches. The chain's CDR3 is CASGKREGYNEQFF. As DNA, the CDR3 is TGTGCCAGCGGGAAGCGGGAAGGATACAATGAGCAGTTCTTC.

This clonotype showed up many times. The chain joins TRBV7-2 to TRBJ2-3; 9 bases agree with TRBD1. J gave up 5 bases and V 5 bases, and 11 bases lay outside the gene matches. The CDR3 covers 16 residues. CDR1 is SGHTA, CDR2 FQGNSA, per germline. The CDR3 DNA is TGTGCCAGCAGCCTGAGGGGACAGGGAGGTAGAGATACGCAGTATTTT. Translation gives CASSLRGQGGRDTQYF.

In this sample, this clonotype turned up many times. V and J are TRBV19 and TRBJ1-1; D remains unclear. CDR1 LNHDA and CDR2 SQIVND come from the germline V gene (reference sequence). The CDR3 is made up of 14 amino acids. V lost 5 bases and J 1 base, leaving 11 bases between the germline ends. CDR3 DNA: TGTGCCAGTAGTGGTCGGGCCTCGAACACTGAAGCTTTCTTT. This translates into CASSGRASNTEAFF.

This chain links TRBV6-2 or TRBV6-3 with TRBJ2-3, with 9 bases that match TRBD2. CDR3 size: 16 residues. CDR1 is MNHEY and CDR2 is SVGEGT in the germline V gene. The V segment lost 3 bases and the J segment 5 bases; nucleotides outside the gene matches: 9. The CDR3 DNA sequence: TGTGCCAGCAGTTATAGCGGGACTAGCTGGGAAGATACGCAGTATTTT. Translation: CASSYSGTSWEDTQYF.

This clonotype was counted between two and nine times. Being one base from a much bigger clone, this may be a read error. The chain couples TRBV2 to TRBJ1-5, with no clear D. The germline gives CDR1 SNHLY, CDR2 FYNNEI. The CDR3 runs to 13 residues. With 6 bases removed from V and 1 base from J, the gap between germline ends came to 7 bases. The CDR3 region is CASSQQSNQPQHF. The CDR3 DNA is TGTGCCAGCAGCCAACAAAGCAATCAGCCCCAGCATTTT.

In this sample, this clonotype turned up a few times. The chain couples TRBV5-1 to TRBJ2-1; weak D call: TRBD1 (6 bases). V shed 7 bases and J shed 6 bases, with 11 bases lying between them. Germline values: CDR1 SGHRS, CDR2 YFSETQ. The CDR3 loop spans 12 amino acids. The CDR3 sequence is CASGQSRNEQFF. The CDR3 DNA sequence: TGCGCCAGCGGACAGTCCCGCAATGAGCAGTTCTTC. The complete variable domain, with remaining parts taken from reference TRBV5-1 and TRBJ2-1, reads KAGVTQTPRYLIKTRGQQVTLSCSPISGHRSVSWYQQTPGQGLQFLFEYFSETQRNKGNFPGRFSGRQFSNSRSEMNVSTLELGDSALYLCASGQSRNEQFFGPGTRLTVL.

V gene TRBV19 combines with J gene TRBJ2-2, with TRBD1 as a possible D gene (7 bases). Trimming shortened V by 1 base and J by 7 bases, and 13 bases separated the two germline ends. CDR1 is LNHDA, CDR2 SQIVND, per germline (reference sequence). The CDR3 sequence is 15 residues long. CDR3 residues: CASSIVEGANGELFF. DNA of the CDR3: TGTGCCAGTAGTATAGTGGAGGGGGCAAACGGGGAGCTGTTTTTT.

V is TRBV7-6 and J is TRBJ1-4; D perhaps matches TRBD1 (5 bases). V was trimmed by 5 bases and J by 6 bases, leaving 19 bases between them. Germline V gene lookup returns CDR1 SGHVS and CDR2 FNYEAQ. CDR3 length: 16 amino acids. DNA for the CDR3: TGTGCCAGCAGCCGGGGGTATAGAGTTGAAGATGAAAAACTGTTTTTT. As protein: CASSRGYRVEDEKLFF.

The J gene is TRBJ1-1, the V gene TRBV10-3; tentatively, D is TRBD1 (6 bases). Trimming removed 6 bases from V and 1 base from J, with 12 bases in between. CDR1 is ENHRY and CDR2 is SYGVKD in the germline V gene. The CDR3 contains 14 residues. DNA for the CDR3: TGTGCCATCAGCAAACAGGGAGAGAACACTGAAGCTTTCTTT. It codes for CAISKQGENTEAFF.

In this sample, this clonotype turned up a few times. The chain recombines TRBV23-1 with TRBJ2-3; the match to TRBD1 covers 7 bases. TRBV23-1 qualifies as an ORF whose function is uncertain. The CDR3 spans 16 residues. V dropped 10 bases and J dropped 2; count of bases not matched to a gene: 15. This CDR3 reads CATRQGPRKVTDTQYF. In DNA form, the CDR3 reads TGCGCCACCAGACAGGGCCCTCGAAAGGTCACAGATACGCAGTATTTT.

Ten or more counts support this clonotype. The CDR3 sequence is CASSLWRTLSPLHF. As DNA, the CDR3 is TGTGCCAGCAGCTTATGGCGGACGCTCTCACCCCTCCACTTT. J is TRBJ1-6 and V is TRBV7-8; no clear D gene. The CDR3 spans 14 residues. Deletions cut 2 bases from V and 10 bases from J, with 12 bases between. Germline V gene data show CDR1 as SGHVS and CDR2 as FQNEAQ.

This clonotype was counted at least ten times. This sequence joins TRBV6-1 and TRBJ1-5; TRBD1 agrees at 8 bases. Germline-derived CDR1 and CDR2 are MNHNS and SASEGT. The CDR3 has 14 residues. V lost 7 bases and J lost 4; bases outside the gene matches: 6. CDR3 bases: TGTGCCAGCATCCCAGGGGGCCCAAATCAGCCCCAGCATTTT. This codes for CASIPGGPNQPQHF.

This clonotype was counted ten times or more. The chain uses TRBV7-2 and TRBJ1-2; 7 positions match TRBD1. The CDR3 is made up of 13 amino acids. CDR1 is SGHTA, CDR2 FQGNSA, per germline. V trimming: 6 bases; J trimming: 4 bases; junction bases outside the gene matches: 5. The CDR3: CASRATGVYGYTF. DNA for the CDR3: TGTGCCAGCAGAGCAACAGGGGTCTATGGCTACACCTTC.

This clonotype was counted ten times or more. The chain carries TRBV19 and TRBJ1-4; possibly TRBD1 for D (5 bases). The CDR3 covers 14 residues. Germline V gives CDR1 LNHDA, CDR2 SQIVND (reference sequence). V was trimmed by 7 bases and J by 7 bases, leaving 16 bases between them. The CDR3 region is CASKPFRVAEKLFF. The DNA of the CDR3 is TGTGCCAGTAAACCCTTCAGGGTGGCTGAAAAACTGTTTTTT.